This T cell receptor (beta chain) was captured in a study of blood T cell repertoires in COVID-19. About the research overall: PBMCs, B-cell-depleted T cells, or T cells provided the cDNA or gDNA that made up the material.

The germline V gene has CDR1 SNHLY and CDR2 FYNNEI. V lost 8 bases to trimming and J lost 3 bases; unmatched junction nucleotides: 4. The CDR3 has 12 residues. In the source study's methods: Estimated nucleated cell counts came from reference gene primer amplification. TCRdb's table, derived via immunoSEQ multiplex PCR, lists solely in-frame clones and lacks some. V, J and clone size were drawn from that table, and D and trimming were deduced from the DNA. This table holds more than 200,000 clones, around four fifths found once. Material: peripheral blood. The V gene is TRBV2, the J gene TRBJ2-7; 7 nucleotides align to TRBD1. The TCR sequence derives from a woman aged 40 to 50 with active or convalescent COVID-19. CDR3 DNA sequence: TGTGCCAGCGGACAGGACAGCTACGAGCAGTACGTC. It translates to CASGQDSYEQYV.